The T cell receptor (beta chain) described here comes from a study of blood T cells in healthy people across ages. Study results and limitations: Older individuals had lower TCR beta diversity per million T cells (the decline was roughly linear). Naive T cell percentage showed a strong correlation with TCR beta diversity.

Trimming took 4 bases from V and 0 from J, leaving 15 bases between them. The CDR3 sequence is 16 residues long. Per germline, CDR1 MGHRA and CDR2 YSYEKL. Combining a sample-barcoded 5' primer with a J-beta primer mix, a second PCR ran for roughly 6 to 11 cycles. The authors tagged each cDNA molecule using a template-switch adaptor with 12 random nucleotides. Every sample gave at least 3 million paired-end reads containing CDR3. MiXCR, applied by TCRdb to the 5' RACE reads, yields one record per CDR3 protein. In the table there are 1.4 million to 1.5 million distinct CDR3 sequences, 42% of which are singletons. This clonotype was detected a few times. Its antigen is unknown.

This TCR was recovered from a young woman in good health. Sequencing was carried out using blood. The rearrangement uses TRBV4-1 and TRBJ2-5; TRBD2 is a possible D gene (6 bases). CDR3 sequence (DNA): TGCGCCAGCAGCCTAGGACCCCTAGCGAACCAAGAGACCCAGTACTTC. It yields the protein CASSLGPLANQETQYF.